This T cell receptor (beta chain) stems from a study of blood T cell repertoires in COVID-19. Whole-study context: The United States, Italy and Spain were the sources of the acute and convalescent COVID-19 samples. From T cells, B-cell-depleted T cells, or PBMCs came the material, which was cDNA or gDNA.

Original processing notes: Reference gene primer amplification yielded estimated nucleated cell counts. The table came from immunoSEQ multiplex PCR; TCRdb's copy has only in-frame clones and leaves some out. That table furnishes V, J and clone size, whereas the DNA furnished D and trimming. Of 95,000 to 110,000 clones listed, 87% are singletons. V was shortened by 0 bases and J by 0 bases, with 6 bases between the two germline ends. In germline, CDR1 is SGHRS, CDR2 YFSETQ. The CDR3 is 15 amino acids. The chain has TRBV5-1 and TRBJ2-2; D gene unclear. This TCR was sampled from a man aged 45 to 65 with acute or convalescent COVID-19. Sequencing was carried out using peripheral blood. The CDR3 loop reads CASSLDPTNTGELFF. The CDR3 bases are TGCGCCAGCAGCTTGGACCCTACGAACACCGGGGAGCTGTTTTTT.